The source of this T cell receptor (beta chain) is a study of graft-versus-host responses after intestinal transplantation. Overall study context: Induction with anti-thymocyte globulin, then tacrolimus and steroids for approximately three years, was given to all recipients. The study's findings and limits: Graft-donor T cell macrochimerism in patients accompanied high graft-versus-host to host-versus-graft clonal ratios in allografts.

Sequencing used immunoSEQ multiplex PCR; TCRdb keeps in-frame clones, though not all of them. The sample lists more than 70,000 clones, around 90% occurring once. In germline, CDR1 is SGHDT, CDR2 YYEEEE. Unmatched junction bases numbered 3, after V lost 5 bases and J lost 8 bases. CDR3 size: 12 residues. Concerning this clone: Its target is unknown.

The sample was unstimulated CD4+ T cells sorted from spleen or lymph node cells, taken before intestinal transplant. V gene TRBV5-6 combines with J gene TRBJ1-2; 10 positions match TRBD1. The clonotype comes from a human donor who received an intestinal transplant. CDR3 DNA: TGTGCCAGCAGGGGACAGGGGTGGGGCTACACCTTC. Residues: CASRGQGWGYTF.